Each of the 21 T cell receptor beta chains below was sequenced from the same sample in a study of CD8 T cells in Susac syndrome. An input of about 0.45 to 1 ug of RNA was subjected to reverse transcription using random hexamers. TCRdb reprocessed the immunoSEQ multiplex PCR reads with MiXCR, giving one entry per CDR3 protein. The sample consists of fewer than 350,000 distinct CDR3 sequences, under 95% of them appearing once. Sequencing used CD4+ T cells from PBMCs. The receptor source for this set is a human donor with multiple sclerosis.

CDR3 sequence (DNA): TGTGCCAGCCGAAACAGGGCTTGGACTGAAGCTTTCTTT. Protein: CASRNRAWTEAFF. The rearrangement links TRBV2 to TRBJ1-1; a weak D match, TRBD1 (6 bases). CDR3 size: 13 residues. CDR1 and CDR2 from the germline V gene are SNHLY and FYNNEI. Trimming removed 8 bases from V and 5 bases from J, with 15 bases in between.

The chain carries TRBV3-1 and TRBJ1-1; TRBD1 matches at 9 bases. With 3 bases clipped from V and 5 bases from J, the junction kept 1 base outside the gene matches. The CDR3 consists of 13 residues. Germline V gene sequence: CDR1 LGHDT, CDR2 YNNKEL (reference sequence). The CDR3 sequence is CASSQDRGTEAFF. The CDR3 bases are TGTGCCAGCAGCCAGGACAGGGGAACTGAAGCTTTCTTT.

This chain links TRBV20-1 with TRBJ2-5, with D maybe TRBD2 (6 bases). The germline V and J ends were trimmed by 7 bases and 0 bases, with 12 bases remaining between them. Looked up from germline, CDR1 is DFQATT and CDR2 is SNEGSKA (reference sequence). CDR3 length: 13 residues. CDR3 protein: CSVSPGDQETQYF. In nucleotides, the CDR3 is TGCAGTGTGAGTCCGGGGGACCAAGAGACCCAGTACTTC.

The chain uses TRBV20-1 and TRBJ2-1; 11 bases line up with TRBD2. The germline V gene has CDR1 DFQATT and CDR2 SNEGSKA (reference sequence). The CDR3 covers 15 residues. V shed 3 bases, J shed 6 bases, and the junction held 7 bases outside the gene matches. The CDR3 nucleotides are TGCAGTGCTAGCGTACTAGCGGGAGTACCCAATGAGCAGTTCTTC. Encoded protein: CSASVLAGVPNEQFF.

This chain joins TRBV7-2 and TRBJ2-3; weak D call: TRBD1 (6 bases). Trimming removed 8 bases at V and 9 bases at J, with 18 bases between. The CDR3 is 13 amino acids. Germline-derived CDR1 and CDR2 are SGHTA and FQGNSA. CDR3 in amino acids: CASSLRNRDTQYF. The CDR3 region has the DNA TGTGCCAGCTCTCTACGGAACAGGGACACGCAGTATTTT.

The V gene is TRBV18, the J gene TRBJ2-1; 8 bases agree with TRBD2. The CDR3 has 14 amino acids. CDR1 is KGHSH, CDR2 LQKENI, per germline. The V and J ends lost 1 base and 6 bases, in that order; junction bases with no gene match: 2. The CDR3 nucleotides are TGTGCCAGCTCACCACTAGCGGGGTCCAATGAGCAGTTCTTC. As protein: CASSPLAGSNEQFF.

This chain connects TRBV6-1 to TRBJ2-5, with D possibly matching TRBD1 (6 bases). Trimming shortened V by 5 bases and J by 7 bases, and 8 bases separated the two germline ends. Germline V lookup: CDR1 MNHNS, CDR2 SASEGT. CDR3 length: 11 amino acids. CDR3 residues: CASSQGTTQYF. The DNA for the CDR3 is TGTGCCAGCAGTCAGGGGACGACCCAGTACTTC.

This rearrangement joins TRBV19 to TRBJ2-1; D might be TRBD2 (5 bases). Germline assignment: CDR1 LNHDA and CDR2 SQIVND (reference sequence). Trimming stripped 3 bases from V and 0 bases from J, with 9 bases between. This CDR3 region has 15 residues. The CDR3 spells CASSIQRSSYNEQFF. CDR3 nucleotides: TGTGCCAGTAGTATCCAGCGGAGCTCCTACAATGAGCAGTTCTTC.

The chain combines TRBV19 with TRBJ1-1; a possible D gene is TRBD1 (5 bases). The V gene's germline CDR1 is LNHDA and CDR2 SQIVND (reference sequence). This CDR3 is built from 12 residues. Trimming cost V 6 bases and J 1 base, with 6 bases left between them. The DNA of the CDR3 is TGTGCCAGTAGGGGGGAGAACACTGAAGCTTTCTTT. Protein: CASRGENTEAFF.

The chain links TRBV25-1 to TRBJ1-3; D ambiguous. CDR1 and CDR2 from the germline V gene are MGHDK and SYGVNS. Trimming left V 1 base short and J 2 bases short, with 9 bases between. There are 15 residues in the CDR3. CDR3 in DNA: TGTGCCAGCAGTGAATTGGGAGATGCTGGAAACACCATATATTTT. Its protein product is CASSELGDAGNTIYF.

This clonotype showed up just once. This chain joins TRBV19 and TRBJ1-1; no definite D call. Germline CDR1 reads LNHDA; CDR2 reads SQIVND (reference sequence). Trimming removed 10 bases at V and 1 base at J, with 13 bases between. The CDR3 loop spans 13 amino acids. The CDR3 loop reads CATRLDGNTEAFF. CDR3 nucleotide sequence: TGTGCCACCAGACTGGACGGGAACACTGAAGCTTTCTTT.

This clonotype came up a few times. The gene calls are TRBV30 and TRBJ1-5; no clear D gene. Germline V CDR1 and CDR2: GTSNPN, SVGIG (reference sequence). The V end lost 1 base, the J end lost 0 bases, and 7 bases lay between the germline ends. CDR3 length: 14 residues. CDR3: CAWSAGHSNQPQHF. The CDR3 bases are TGTGCCTGGAGTGCCGGTCATAGCAATCAGCCCCAGCATTTT. Using reference TRBV30 and TRBJ1-5 for the parts outside the CDR3, the full variable domain is SQTIHQWPATLVQPVGSPLSLECTVEGTSNPNLYWYRQAAGRGLQLLFYSVGIGQISSEVPQNLSASRPQDRQFILSSKKLLLSDSGFYLCAWSAGHSNQPQHFGDGTRLSIL.

The V call is TRBV29-1, the J call TRBJ2-2; no reliable D call. Germline loops: CDR1 SQVTM, CDR2 ANQGSEA. V was pared by 7 bases and J by 9 bases, with 15 bases between. The CDR3 loop spans 12 amino acids. The CDR3 DNA sequence: TGCAGCGGTGGGGAAGGGTCCAGGGAGCTGTTTTTT. Protein product: CSGGEGSRELFF.

The V and J genes are TRBV30 and TRBJ2-5; maybe TRBD2 (6 bases). Trimming cost V 0 bases and J 1 base, with 12 bases left between them. The CDR3 has 15 residues. Germline-derived CDR1 and CDR2 are GTSNPN and SVGIG (reference sequence). The CDR3 nucleotides are TGTGCCTGGAGTGTACCCCGGGGGACCCAAGAGACCCAGTACTTC. Amino acids: CAWSVPRGTQETQYF.

V gene TRBV2 combines with J gene TRBJ2-5, with 11 bases matching TRBD2. CDR3 length: 16 residues. CDR1 is SNHLY, CDR2 FYNNEI, per germline. With V trimmed by 7 bases and J by 2 bases, 9 bases remained unmatched. CDR3 DNA: TGTGCCAGCAACCCGCGGCTAGCGGGGGGACAAGAGACCCAGTACTTC. Translation gives CASNPRLAGGQETQYF.

The chain uses TRBV4-3 and TRBJ2-1; TRBD2 agrees at 13 bases. Trimming at V came to 0 bases and at J to 5 bases, leaving 4 bases not matched to a gene. Germline CDR1 and CDR2: LGHNA and YSLEER. The length of the CDR3 is 17 residues. Here the CDR3 reads CASSQDTSGRVDNEQFF. CDR3 bases: TGCGCCAGCAGCCAAGACACTAGCGGGAGGGTTGACAATGAGCAGTTCTTC.

The chain employs TRBV5-1 and TRBJ2-1, with 9 nucleotides matching TRBD2. The CDR3 consists of 17 residues. In germline, CDR1 is SGHRS, CDR2 YFSETQ. The ends lost 4 bases at V and 2 bases at J; junction bases unmatched: 10. The CDR3 spells CASSAGVSGRPYNEQFF. CDR3 DNA: TGCGCCAGCAGCGCCGGGGTCAGCGGGAGGCCCTACAATGAGCAGTTCTTC.

J is TRBJ2-2 and V is TRBV29-1; no reliable D call. Germline loops: CDR1 SQVTM, CDR2 ANQGSEA. The CDR3 is 12 residues long. V lost 4 bases, J lost 6 bases, and 9 bases lay in between. CDR3 DNA sequence: TGCAGCGTTGCTAAGGGTTCCGGGGAGCTGTTTTTT. Translating it yields CSVAKGSGELFF.

The chain combines TRBV5-1 with TRBJ1-2; D is perhaps TRBD1 (6 bases). The V and J ends lost 2 bases and 1 base respectively, with 12 bases between them. This CDR3 is 15 amino acids long. Germline CDR1 is SGHRS and CDR2 is YFSETQ. DNA of the CDR3: TGCGCCAGCAGCTTCGGACAGAACCGTAACTATGGCTACACCTTC. This sequence encodes CASSFGQNRNYGYTF. The entire variable domain, with the rest obtained from reference TRBV5-1 and TRBJ1-2, is as follows: KAGVTQTPRYLIKTRGQQVTLSCSPISGHRSVSWYQQTPGQGLQFLFEYFSETQRNKGNFPGRFSGRQFSNSRSEMNVSTLELGDSALYLCASSFGQNRNYGYTFGSGTRLTVV.

This chain connects TRBV7-9 to TRBJ2-7, with D possibly matching TRBD1 (6 bases). The CDR3 sequence is 15 residues long. CDR1 and CDR2 from the germline V gene are SEHNR and FQNEAQ (reference sequence). V lost 5 bases to trimming and J lost 2 bases, with 16 bases between them. The CDR3 DNA follows: TGTGCCAGCAGCGGGATCAGGGGTACCACCTACGAGCAGTACTTC. The encoded protein is CASSGIRGTTYEQYF.

This chain links TRBV5-6 with TRBJ1-3; D may be TRBD1 (5 bases). Germline lookup yields CDR1 SGHDT and CDR2 YYEEEE. This CDR3 is 18 amino acids long. The ends were cut back, 1 base at V and 4 bases at J, with 21 bases in the middle. The CDR3 here is CASSLMGRRSRLGNTIYF. DNA of the CDR3: TGTGCCAGCAGCTTGATGGGGCGCCGGTCGCGCTTAGGAAACACCATATATTTT.